These 22 T cell receptor beta chains share one sample of origin, sequenced in a study of T cell responses to AZD1222 COVID-19 vaccine. Only in-frame clones appear in the TCRdb table, and some are missing; sequencing was by immunoSEQ multiplex PCR. The repertoire has over 120,000 clones, approximately 90% of them found once; the top ten carry around 3.5%. This material consisted of peripheral blood, taken 28 days after the second AZD1222 dose. The receptors were sampled from an adult who received the AZD1222 COVID-19 vaccine.

This clone was observed a single time. This sequence joins TRBV19 and TRBJ1-2; D unresolved. The CDR3 spans 12 residues. Germline assignment: CDR1 LNHDA and CDR2 SQIVND (reference sequence). V dropped 9 bases and J dropped 1 base, with 9 bases sitting between them. The CDR3 sequence: CASRYVNYGYTF. The CDR3 nucleotides are TGTGCCAGCCGCTATGTTAACTATGGCTACACCTTC.

The chain has TRBV4-3 and TRBJ2-7; 9 bases are a match to TRBD1. CDR3 length: 18 amino acids. The J segment lost 1 base and the V segment lost 0 bases, leaving 10 bases of the junction unmatched. The germline V gene has CDR1 LGHNA and CDR2 YSLEER. This CDR3 reads CASSQDGGQGYRSYEQYF. In nucleotides, the CDR3 is TGCGCCAGCAGCCAAGATGGGGGACAGGGATACAGGTCCTACGAGCAGTACTTC.

The V call is TRBV4-3, the J call TRBJ2-3; D might be TRBD2 (6 bases). The V gene's germline CDR1 is LGHNA and CDR2 YSLEER. The CDR3 extends over 15 amino acids. Trimming cost V 0 bases and J 7 bases, with 14 bases left between them. CDR3 region: CASSQEVGGYYTQYF. The CDR3 DNA follows: TGCGCCAGCAGCCAAGAAGTGGGGGGTTACTATACGCAGTATTTT.

The rearrangement links TRBV15 to TRBJ2-1; 10 nucleotides match TRBD2. The V and J ends lost 5 bases and 4 bases, in that order; junction bases with no gene match: 8. The CDR3 extends over 16 amino acids. From germline, CDR1 is LNHNV and CDR2 YYDKDF (reference sequence). CDR3 loop: CATSVTPSGSYNEQFF. The CDR3 bases are TGTGCCACCAGCGTCACTCCTAGCGGGAGTTACAATGAGCAGTTCTTC.

The chain recombines TRBV5-1 with TRBJ1-5; D perhaps matches TRBD1 (5 bases). The CDR3 has 15 residues. Trimming shortened V by 1 base and J by 3 bases, and 11 bases separated the two germline ends. Germline V gene sequence: CDR1 SGHRS, CDR2 YFSETQ. The CDR3 nucleotides are TGCGCCAGCAGCTTGATGGGGGTGGACAATCAGCCCCAGCATTTT. It yields the protein CASSLMGVDNQPQHF.

This clone is classed as medium-sized. V is TRBV5-1 and J is TRBJ2-1; D is perhaps TRBD2 (6 bases). V lost 1 base to trimming and J lost 5 bases, with 25 bases between them. This CDR3 spans 19 amino acids. Germline V lookup: CDR1 SGHRS, CDR2 YFSETQ. CDR3 residues: CASSLRWGKREYNDNEQFF. CDR3 nucleotides: TGCGCCAGCAGCTTGAGGTGGGGTAAACGGGAGTATAACGACAATGAGCAGTTCTTC.

The rearrangement joins TRBV20-1 to TRBJ2-7; possible D gene TRBD2, 6 bases. The CDR3 runs to 12 residues. V lost 6 bases to trimming and J lost 4 bases, with 13 bases between them. From germline, CDR1 is DFQATT and CDR2 SNEGSKA (reference sequence). In DNA, the CDR3 is TGCAGTGCAAGTAGCGGAGATTACGAGCAGTACTTC. Residues: CSASSGDYEQYF.

The rearrangement joins TRBV5-4 to TRBJ2-3; D is perhaps TRBD2 (7 bases). CDR3 length: 15 amino acids. Germline-derived CDR1 and CDR2 are SGHNT and YYREEE (reference sequence). The V end lost 2 bases, the J end lost 1 base, and 11 bases lay between the germline ends. CDR3 in DNA: TGTGCCAGCAGCTTACGGGGGGCTCGCACAGATACGCAGTATTTT. Encoded protein: CASSLRGARTDTQYF.

V and J are TRBV6-5 and TRBJ2-1; the D gene could be TRBD1 or TRBD2 (5 bases each). The V gene lost 4 bases and the J gene lost 7 bases, with 20 bases spanning the gap. Looked up from germline, CDR1 is MNHEY and CDR2 is SVGAGI. The CDR3 totals 16 residues. CDR3 sequence: CASSSGAVGERNEQFF. As DNA, the CDR3 is TGTGCCAGCAGTTCCGGGGCAGTCGGAGAAAGGAATGAGCAGTTCTTC.

Remarks on this clone: Other DNA sequences in this sample translate to the same CDR3. The chain links TRBV4-1 to TRBJ2-3, with 8 bases fitting TRBD2. The CDR3 is 13 residues long. Germline CDR1 is MGHRA and CDR2 is YSYEKL. The junction had 1 base not matched to a gene; V was cut back by 7 bases and J by 1 base. The CDR3 here is CASKAGGTDTQYF. The CDR3 nucleotides read TGCGCCAGCAAAGCGGGAGGCACAGATACGCAGTATTTT.

The chain joins TRBV7-9 to TRBJ1-2; D is uncertain. V was cut by 3 bases and J by 3 bases, with 5 bases left in between. This CDR3 has 12 amino acids. Germline CDR1 and CDR2: SEHNR and FQNEAQ (reference sequence). CDR3 residues: CASSFSDYGYTF. DNA for the CDR3: TGTGCCAGCAGCTTCTCAGACTATGGCTACACCTTC.

The chain uses TRBV25-1 and TRBJ2-7; perhaps TRBD1 as D (6 bases). Per germline, CDR1 MGHDK and CDR2 SYGVNS. V lost 2 bases and J 6 bases, leaving 14 bases between the germline ends. The CDR3 totals 14 residues. The CDR3 DNA is TGTGCCAGCAGTGAAGAATACAGGGATGGCGAGCAGTACTTC. As protein: CASSEEYRDGEQYF.

V gene TRBV29-1 combines with J gene TRBJ1-1; D is unresolved. CDR3 length: 11 residues. Germline CDR1 and CDR2: SQVTM and ANQGSEA. Trimming pared 4 bases from V and 1 base from J, leaving 4 bases between. The CDR3 spells CSVGPNTEAFF. In DNA, the CDR3 is TGCAGCGTTGGGCCGAACACTGAAGCTTTCTTT.

This clone has just one count. The V and J genes are TRBV11-1 and TRBJ2-7; 7 bases agree with TRBD2. Germline assignment: CDR1 SGHAT and CDR2 FQDESV (reference sequence). This CDR3 is 14 amino acids long. V lost 5 bases, J lost 6 bases, and 10 bases stayed unmatched. CDR3 region: CASSRPSGPGEQYF. In DNA form, the CDR3 reads TGTGCCAGCAGCCGTCCTAGCGGCCCTGGCGAGCAGTACTTC.

This clone was recorded only once. Other DNA sequences within the sample encode an identical CDR3. The chain is built from TRBV7-2 and TRBJ1-6; D gene unclear. The CDR3 length is 15 residues. V was shortened by 1 base and J by 0 bases, with 4 bases between the two germline ends. Germline CDR1 SGHTA, CDR2 FQGNSA. This chain's CDR3 is CASSLGGSYNSPLHF. As DNA, the CDR3 is TGTGCCAGCAGCTTAGGAGGCTCCTATAATTCACCCCTCCACTTT.

The chain couples TRBV24-1 to TRBJ2-1; 9 nucleotides match TRBD2. Losses at the gene ends were 3 bases for V and 3 bases for J; bases not matched to a gene: 5. CDR3 size: 16 residues. The V gene's germline CDR1 is KGHDR and CDR2 SFDVKD. The CDR3 spells CATSDLSGRNYNEQFF. CDR3 DNA: TGTGCCACCAGTGATCTCAGCGGGAGGAACTACAATGAGCAGTTCTTC.

V gene TRBV28 combines with J gene TRBJ2-7, with 7 bases aligning to TRBD2. The CDR3 is 17 amino acids. V dropped 3 bases and J dropped 6; count of bases not matched to a gene: 17. Germline CDR1 and CDR2: MDHEN and SYDVKM. The CDR3 nucleotides are TGTGCCAGCAGTTTCCGGGCCCGGTGGGAGCGGGAAGGCGAGCAGTACTTC. This sequence encodes CASSFRARWEREGEQYF.

The chain is built from TRBV29-1 and TRBJ1-2; TRBD1 might be the D (6 bases). This CDR3 has 13 residues. Between the trimmed V and J ends, which lost 7 bases and 4 bases, there was a span of 16 bases. The germline V gene has CDR1 SQVTM and CDR2 ANQGSEA. The CDR3 here is CSAFEQGPYGYTF. CDR3 DNA sequence: TGCAGCGCTTTCGAACAGGGCCCCTATGGCTACACCTTC.

The chain couples TRBV19 to TRBJ1-1; tentatively, D is TRBD1 (5 bases). V was shortened by 5 bases and J by 1 base, with 11 bases between the two germline ends. The germline V gene encodes CDR1 LNHDA and CDR2 SQIVND (reference sequence). This CDR3 is 14 amino acids long. CDR3 nucleotide sequence: TGTGCCAGTAGTTTGGGTAGGGGGAACACTGAAGCTTTCTTT. Translation: CASSLGRGNTEAFF.

The chain is built from TRBV18 and TRBJ2-5, with a possible D match to TRBD1 (6 bases). The CDR3 contains 13 residues. V lost 3 bases and J 3 bases, leaving 8 bases between the germline ends. Germline CDR1 and CDR2: KGHSH and LQKENI. The CDR3: CASSPRTEETQYF. The CDR3 region has the DNA TGTGCCAGCTCACCGCGGACAGAAGAGACCCAGTACTTC.

The genes are TRBV4-3 and TRBJ2-4, with D uncertain. The CDR3 is 15 residues long. V was pared by 5 bases and J by 1 base, with 12 bases between. Per germline, CDR1 LGHNA and CDR2 YSLEER. The CDR3: CASSASDLAKNIQYF. In DNA, the CDR3 is TGCGCCAGCAGCGCTTCAGACCTGGCCAAAAACATTCAGTACTTC.

The rearrangement joins TRBV7-2 to TRBJ1-1; possible D gene TRBD1, 6 bases. Trimming shortened V by 1 base and J by 6 bases, and 12 bases separated the two germline ends. The CDR3 consists of 14 residues. CDR1 is SGHTA, CDR2 FQGNSA, per germline. The CDR3 coding sequence is TGTGCCAGCAGCTTAGGGGGGGCAGGGGCTGAAGCTTTCTTT. This translates into CASSLGGAGAEAFF.